A selection of T cell receptor beta chains follows, all from one sample in a study of T cell clonotyping in hematopoietic cell transplantation. The method was immunoSEQ multiplex PCR; TCRdb's version includes in-frame clones alone and lacks a portion of them. There are 50,000 or so clones in the sample; approximately 80% occur only once, and roughly 5.7% lies in the top ten. This specimen consisted of peripheral blood mononuclear cells, obtained before stem cell transplant. The receptors come from a man between 60 and 75 years old with myelodysplastic syndrome. Some clones in this sample may be carry-over from other donors' samples. The CDR3 runs from the conserved cysteine through the conserved F or W.

v_call cdr3_aa
TRBV19 CASAQQNGGNEQFF
TRBV10-3 CAISSTGTGLFF
TRBV7-2 CASSSSSGGAGTGELFF
TRBV11-3 CASSASGTSGGKRQFF
TRBV27 CASQRGSRSNNEQFF
TRBV2 CASSEAGTANQPQHF
TRBV29-1 CSARGTATNEKLFF
TRBV5-8 CASSRTGLTYEQYF
TRBV28 CASRIKGAWGYTF
TRBV18 CASSPELGSGGAYEQYF
TRBV7-2 CASSPFMGAYEQYF
TRBV29-1 CSTSTGNSYEQYF
TRBV30 CAWRRDRKRGYTF
TRBV25-1 CASTPRSGNSGNTIYF
TRBV5-4 CASSPDAIGDSPLHF
TRBV6-5 CASSYSSSQGVYGYTF
TRBV9 CASTSDPHFDGYTF
TRBV29-1 CSVGGQGNYGYTF
TRBV7-8 CASSLVTTGRLPKNIQYF
TRBV6-6 CASSYWETQYF
TRBV27 CASITRDRVRGEQYF
TRBV6-5 CASTTGGSSGNTIYF
TRBV2 CASSERQGAPSPLHF
TRBV29-1 CSVARDPNAGYTF
TRBV9 CASSVGVEQYF
TRBV7-6 CASSLRSQETQYF
TRBV19 CASSRDGRLSGANVLTF
TRBV4-3 CASRPSVRGSTEAFF
TRBV4-1 CASKSQEGLDTEAFF
TRBV6-5 CASSQRGGLTDTQYF
TRBV6-5 CASRQYRVAEQYF
TRBV10-3 CAISKGQGEAFF
TRBV28 CASSFEENNQPQHF
TRBV6-5 CASSRNGDNEQFF
TRBV6-1 CASSLTSLSTDTQYF
TRBV7-6 CASSLTGLVGETQYF
TRBV6-1 CAGGTQGRNTGELFF
TRBV4-3 CASSQDDRGRIEKLFF
TRBV7-2 CASRLGQATNEKLFF
TRBV30 CAWSVGEKLFF
TRBV5-4 CASSTRDRHTEAFF